This entry describes one TCR beta chain. The target antigen is unknown. Germline is not matched at one junction end, which may reflect a read error. Germline V gives CDR1 WSHSY, CDR2 SAAADI. The CDR3 length is 11 residues. TCRdb re-derived calls from the reads in MiXCR, one entry per CDR3 protein. Of roughly 630,000 distinct CDR3 sequences listed, around 24% were seen once; the top ten hold roughly 8%. This specimen belongs to a study of T cell repertoires in cytomegalovirus infection. Study details: TCR beta signatures that were public indicated CMV infection and matching HLA type. Study-wide results and limits: Dominant in the ex vivo response were TCR beta clonotypes restricted by HLA-C and specific for CMV.

This receptor was obtained from a human donor in good health (CMV status not recorded). Some clones in this sample may be carry-over from other donors' samples. The sample consisted of CD8+ T cells from PBMCs. The gene calls are TRBV10-2 and TRBJ1-1, with D tentatively TRBD1 (5 bases). Here the CDR3 DNA reads TGCGCCACCCACCTGGGGACTGAAGCTCTCTTT. Amino acids: CATHLGTEALF.